This is a list of T cell receptor beta chains from one sample in a study of cytomegalovirus exposure and HLA in healthy donors. TCRdb keeps only in-frame clones here, not all; method: immunoSEQ multiplex PCR. The table lists roughly 59,000 clones, almost 70% of them singletons, with 17% in the top ten. Specimen: PBMCs. The receptors stem from a man in his forties or fifties in good health and CMV-seropositive. Each CDR3 is given with its conserved first and last residue. Fields, in order: J gene, clone size, D gene, V gene, CDR3 protein, CDR3 DNA. D genes are given only for firm matches. Expanded clones get a size class; other rows say once, few or many, or leave the size out.

j_call: TRBJ2-7; clone_size: NA; d_call: TRBD1; v_call: TRBV6-6; cdr3_aa: CASSGVGTGRNEQYF; cdr3_nt: TGTGCCAGCAGTGGGGTCGGGACAGGGCGGAACGAGCAGTACTTC
j_call: TRBJ2-2; clone_size: NA; d_call: TRBD2; v_call: TRBV11-2; cdr3_aa: CASSFASGPNTGELFF; cdr3_nt: TGTGCCAGCAGCTTCGCTAGCGGGCCGAACACCGGGGAGCTGTTTTTT
j_call: TRBJ2-2; clone_size: NA; d_call: NA; v_call: TRBV19; cdr3_aa: CASNVDRMGTGELFF; cdr3_nt: TGTGCCAGTAACGTCGACAGAATGGGCACCGGGGAGCTGTTTTTT
j_call: TRBJ2-5; clone_size: NA; d_call: TRBD2; v_call: TRBV4-1; cdr3_aa: CASSQDKGRLAGGLETQYF; cdr3_nt: TGCGCCAGCAGCCAAGACAAGGGGAGACTAGCGGGAGGGCTGGAGACCCAGTACTTC
j_call: TRBJ1-2; clone_size: NA; d_call: NA; v_call: TRBV19; cdr3_aa: CASSIRDREGYTF; cdr3_nt: TGTGCCAGTAGTATTCGTGACAGAGAGGGCTACACCTTC
j_call: TRBJ1-5; clone_size: NA; d_call: NA; v_call: TRBV27; cdr3_aa: CASSLSGLARRQPQHF; cdr3_nt: TGTGCCAGCAGTCTCTCAGGTCTCGCCCGGCGCCAGCCCCAGCATTTT
j_call: TRBJ2-1; clone_size: NA; d_call: NA; v_call: TRBV11-2; cdr3_aa: CASSPMGGQSNEQFF; cdr3_nt: TGTGCCAGCAGCCCAATGGGGGGACAGAGCAATGAGCAGTTCTTC
j_call: TRBJ1-6; clone_size: NA; d_call: NA; v_call: TRBV19; cdr3_aa: CASATGLGSPLHF; cdr3_nt: TGTGCCAGTGCGACAGGCCTGGGGTCACCCCTCCACTTT
j_call: TRBJ2-3; clone_size: few; d_call: TRBD2; v_call: TRBV6-5; cdr3_aa: CASSYLAGGRADTQYF; cdr3_nt: TGTGCCAGCAGTTACTTAGCGGGAGGGCGCGCAGATACGCAGTATTTT
j_call: TRBJ1-1; clone_size: NA; d_call: TRBD1; v_call: TRBV30; cdr3_aa: CAWSRQGMFVGTEAFF; cdr3_nt: TGTGCCTGGAGCCGACAGGGTATGTTTGTCGGCACTGAAGCTTTCTTT
j_call: TRBJ2-3; clone_size: NA; d_call: TRBD1; v_call: TRBV14; cdr3_aa: CASSQTRWDRFPDTQYF; cdr3_nt: TGTGCCAGCAGCCAGACCCGGTGGGACAGGTTCCCAGATACGCAGTATTTT
j_call: TRBJ2-2; clone_size: NA; d_call: TRBD2; v_call: TRBV11-2; cdr3_aa: CASSLDGRGNTGELFF; cdr3_nt: TGTGCCAGCAGCTTAGACGGGAGGGGGAACACCGGGGAGCTGTTTTTT
j_call: TRBJ2-5; clone_size: few; d_call: NA; v_call: TRBV29-1; cdr3_aa: CSVGQETQYF; cdr3_nt: TGCAGCGTCGGCCAAGAGACCCAGTACTTC
j_call: TRBJ1-1; clone_size: NA; d_call: NA; v_call: TRBV4-2; cdr3_aa: CASSQDLLNTEAFF; cdr3_nt: TGTGCCAGCAGCCAAGACCTCTTGAACACTGAAGCTTTCTTT
j_call: TRBJ2-1; clone_size: NA; d_call: NA; v_call: TRBV11-2; cdr3_aa: CASSFGTGVREQFF; cdr3_nt: TGTGCCAGCAGCTTCGGGACGGGAGTAAGGGAGCAGTTCTTC
j_call: TRBJ2-5; clone_size: NA; d_call: NA; v_call: TRBV7-9; cdr3_aa: CASSLERSGETQYF; cdr3_nt: TGTGCCAGCAGCTTAGAGCGGAGTGGGGAGACCCAGTACTTC
j_call: TRBJ2-3; clone_size: once; d_call: NA; v_call: TRBV10-3; cdr3_aa: CAISDPVVGDTQYF; cdr3_nt: TGTGCCATCAGCGATCCGGTTGTCGGAGATACGCAGTATTTT
j_call: TRBJ2-6; clone_size: NA; d_call: NA; v_call: TRBV14; cdr3_aa: CASSERLRTSGANVLTF; cdr3_nt: TGTGCCAGCAGTGAACGCTTAAGGACTTCTGGGGCCAACGTCCTGACTTTC
j_call: TRBJ2-7; clone_size: NA; d_call: TRBD1; v_call: TRBV7-8; cdr3_aa: CASSLVGRGLYEQYF; cdr3_nt: TGTGCCAGCAGCTTAGTGGGCAGGGGGCTTTACGAGCAGTACTTC
j_call: TRBJ2-2; clone_size: NA; d_call: NA; v_call: TRBV6-4; cdr3_aa: CASQSEGDIGELFF; cdr3_nt: TGTGCCAGCCAAAGCGAGGGGGATATCGGGGAGCTGTTTTTT
j_call: TRBJ2-6; clone_size: NA; d_call: TRBD2; v_call: TRBV5-4; cdr3_aa: CASTGGTLSGANVLTF; cdr3_nt: TGTGCCAGCACCGGGGGGACGCTCTCTGGGGCCAACGTCCTGACTTTC
j_call: TRBJ2-7; clone_size: NA; d_call: TRBD1; v_call: TRBV19; cdr3_aa: CASSLRTGWNEQYF; cdr3_nt: TGTGCCAGTAGTCTACGGACAGGGTGGAACGAGCAGTACTTC
j_call: TRBJ1-5; clone_size: few; d_call: NA; v_call: TRBV4-3; cdr3_aa: CASSQDVGGAGQPQHF; cdr3_nt: TGCGCCAGCAGCCAAGATGTGGGGGGAGCTGGCCAGCCCCAGCATTTT
j_call: TRBJ1-5; clone_size: NA; d_call: NA; v_call: TRBV30; cdr3_aa: CAYQRGSNQPQHF; cdr3_nt: TGTGCCTACCAACGGGGGAGCAATCAGCCCCAGCATTTT
j_call: TRBJ2-3; clone_size: NA; d_call: TRBD2; v_call: TRBV19; cdr3_aa: CASKAGGPDTQYF; cdr3_nt: TGTGCCAGTAAGGCGGGGGGTCCAGATACGCAGTATTTT
j_call: TRBJ2-7; clone_size: once; d_call: NA; v_call: TRBV6-6; cdr3_aa: CASNQPPANSSYEQYF; cdr3_nt: TGTGCCAGCAACCAACCCCCAGCTAACAGCTCCTACGAGCAGTACTTC
j_call: TRBJ2-1; clone_size: NA; d_call: NA; v_call: TRBV19; cdr3_aa: CASSIGIGQGGEQFF; cdr3_nt: TGTGCCAGTAGTATAGGTATAGGTCAGGGGGGTGAGCAGTTCTTC
j_call: TRBJ2-3; clone_size: few; d_call: TRBD1; v_call: TRBV6-6; cdr3_aa: CASELGQGTTDTQYF; cdr3_nt: TGTGCCAGCGAGCTGGGACAGGGTACTACAGATACGCAGTATTTT
j_call: TRBJ2-5; clone_size: NA; d_call: NA; v_call: TRBV4-1; cdr3_aa: CASSHRLQYF; cdr3_nt: TGCGCCAGCAGCCACAGGTTGCAGTACTTC
j_call: TRBJ2-4; clone_size: NA; d_call: NA; v_call: TRBV4-1; cdr3_aa: CASSTRDSKNIQYF; cdr3_nt: TGCGCCAGCAGCACGCGGGACAGCAAAAACATTCAGTACTTC
j_call: TRBJ1-1; clone_size: few; d_call: NA; v_call: TRBV7-3; cdr3_aa: CASRDTNTEAFF; cdr3_nt: TGTGCCAGCAGAGATACTAACACTGAAGCTTTCTTT
j_call: TRBJ1-1; clone_size: NA; d_call: NA; v_call: TRBV7-8; cdr3_aa: CASSKTYRAQEAFF; cdr3_nt: TGTGCCAGCAGCAAAACTTACAGGGCCCAGGAAGCTTTCTTT
j_call: TRBJ2-7; clone_size: few; d_call: TRBD1; v_call: TRBV15; cdr3_aa: CATSRDYRGHEQYF; cdr3_nt: TGTGCCACCAGCAGAGATTATAGGGGGCACGAGCAGTACTTC
j_call: TRBJ2-7; clone_size: few; d_call: TRBD1; v_call: TRBV11-3; cdr3_aa: CASSHRDRGGLYEQYF; cdr3_nt: TGTGCCAGCAGCCACCGGGACAGGGGCGGTTTGTACGAGCAGTACTTC
j_call: TRBJ2-3; clone_size: NA; d_call: NA; v_call: TRBV4-2; cdr3_aa: CASSHRDYTQYF; cdr3_nt: TGTGCCAGCAGCCACCGGGACTATACGCAGTATTTT
j_call: TRBJ2-5; clone_size: NA; d_call: NA; v_call: TRBV11-3; cdr3_aa: CASSLPSSLETQYF; cdr3_nt: TGTGCCAGCAGCTTACCTAGTTCTTTGGAGACCCAGTACTTC
j_call: TRBJ2-5; clone_size: NA; d_call: NA; v_call: TRBV5-4; cdr3_aa: CASRLQGTIQETQYF; cdr3_nt: TGTGCCAGCAGACTTCAGGGAACCATCCAAGAGACCCAGTACTTC
j_call: TRBJ2-7; clone_size: NA; d_call: NA; v_call: TRBV28; cdr3_aa: CASSLPHSYEQYF; cdr3_nt: TGTGCCAGCAGTTTACCCCACTCCTACGAGCAGTACTTC
j_call: TRBJ2-7; clone_size: NA; d_call: NA; v_call: TRBV14; cdr3_aa: CASSRDSNYEQYF; cdr3_nt: TGTGCCAGCAGCCGGGACTCCAACTACGAGCAGTACTTC
j_call: TRBJ1-5; clone_size: NA; d_call: NA; v_call: TRBV14; cdr3_aa: CASSLGGTNQPQHF; cdr3_nt: TGTGCCAGCAGTCTGGGGGGGACGAATCAGCCCCAGCATTTT
j_call: TRBJ2-5; clone_size: NA; d_call: NA; v_call: TRBV5-6; cdr3_aa: CASSFDRWLVSTGQETQYF; cdr3_nt: TGTGCCAGCAGCTTCGACAGGTGGCTGGTTTCGACTGGTCAAGAGACCCAGTACTTC
j_call: TRBJ1-2; clone_size: NA; d_call: TRBD1; v_call: TRBV29-1; cdr3_aa: CSVGTDNYGYTF; cdr3_nt: TGCAGCGTCGGGACAGATAACTATGGCTACACCTTC
j_call: TRBJ1-2; clone_size: NA; d_call: NA; v_call: TRBV12-5; cdr3_aa: CASGPARIYGYTF; cdr3_nt: TGTGCTAGTGGTCCGGCCAGGATCTATGGCTACACCTTC
j_call: TRBJ2-2; clone_size: NA; d_call: TRBD1; v_call: TRBV5-8; cdr3_aa: CASRNGQGIVTGELFF; cdr3_nt: TGTGCCAGCAGAAATGGACAGGGGATTGTCACCGGGGAGCTGTTTTTT
j_call: TRBJ2-2; clone_size: once; d_call: TRBD2; v_call: TRBV7-7; cdr3_aa: CASSPGLASTGELFF; cdr3_nt: TGTGCTAGCAGCCCGGGACTAGCGAGCACCGGGGAGCTGTTTTTT
j_call: TRBJ2-5; clone_size: NA; d_call: TRBD1; v_call: TRBV6-5; cdr3_aa: CASSLQGDWETQYF; cdr3_nt: TGTGCCAGCAGCCTACAGGGGGACTGGGAGACCCAGTACTTC
j_call: TRBJ2-3; clone_size: NA; d_call: NA; v_call: TRBV4-3; cdr3_aa: CASSQDTGSTDTQYF; cdr3_nt: TGCGCCAGCAGCCAAGATACGGGGAGCACAGATACGCAGTATTTT
j_call: TRBJ1-2; clone_size: NA; d_call: NA; v_call: TRBV19; cdr3_aa: CASRVGLNYGYTF; cdr3_nt: TGTGCCAGTAGGGTGGGCCTTAACTATGGCTACACCTTC
j_call: TRBJ2-5; clone_size: NA; d_call: NA; v_call: TRBV7-8; cdr3_aa: CASSLARRLGETQYF; cdr3_nt: TGTGCCAGCAGCTTAGCGCGCAGGCTGGGCGAGACCCAGTACTTC
j_call: TRBJ1-2; clone_size: NA; d_call: TRBD1; v_call: TRBV19; cdr3_aa: CATVRTGAFYGYTF; cdr3_nt: TGTGCCACCGTTAGGACAGGGGCATTCTATGGCTACACCTTC
j_call: TRBJ1-3; clone_size: NA; d_call: NA; v_call: TRBV29-1; cdr3_aa: CSVVGESAGNTIYF; cdr3_nt: TGCAGCGTTGTCGGGGAGTCGGCTGGAAACACCATATATTTT
j_call: TRBJ1-2; clone_size: NA; d_call: TRBD1; v_call: TRBV9; cdr3_aa: CASSVGLGQGFGGGGYTF; cdr3_nt: TGTGCCAGCAGCGTAGGGCTGGGACAGGGGTTCGGCGGGGGTGGCTACACCTTC
j_call: TRBJ2-7; clone_size: NA; d_call: TRBD2; v_call: TRBV7-2; cdr3_aa: CASSLSSGREYEQYF; cdr3_nt: TGTGCCAGCAGCTTATCCAGCGGGAGGGAGTACGAGCAGTACTTC
j_call: TRBJ2-5; clone_size: NA; d_call: NA; v_call: TRBV5-1; cdr3_aa: CASSSGVVYQETQYF; cdr3_nt: TGCGCCAGCAGCTCAGGGGTGGTGTACCAAGAGACCCAGTACTTC